What follows are 7 T cell receptor beta chains derived from one specimen sequenced in a study of cytomegalovirus exposure and HLA in healthy donors. Amplification used 60 Vbeta primers and 13 Jbeta primers. The method was immunoSEQ multiplex PCR; TCRdb's version includes in-frame clones alone and lacks a portion of them. In the table there are 150,000 to 200,000 clones, over 75% of which are singletons. Sample: PBMCs. The source is a woman aged 45-59 years in good health and CMV-seropositive.

The chain employs TRBV28 and TRBJ2-2; D perhaps matches TRBD1 (5 bases). The CDR3 runs 13 residues. V lost 6 bases to trimming and J lost 4 bases, with 9 bases between them. Germline V gene sequence: CDR1 MDHEN, CDR2 SYDVKM. CDR3 protein: CASRDSATGELFF. In DNA form, the CDR3 reads TGTGCCAGCAGAGACAGTGCCACCGGGGAGCTGTTTTTT. The full variable domain, with the rest looked up from reference TRBV28 and TRBJ2-2, is DVKVTQSSRYLVKRTGEKVFLECVQDMDHENMFWYRQDPGLGLRLIYFSYDVKMKEKGDIPEGYSVSREKKERFSLILESASTNQTSMYLCASRDSATGELFFGEGSRLTVL.

This chain connects TRBV4-3 to TRBJ1-5, with D hard to call. Germline V gene data show CDR1 as LGHNA and CDR2 as YSLEER. The CDR3 covers 14 residues. The V and J ends lost 4 bases and 6 bases respectively, with 13 bases between them. CDR3 bases: TGCGCCAGCAGCCCCACAGTGACAACTCAGCCCCAGCATTTT. Translated: CASSPTVTTQPQHF.

V is TRBV9 and J is TRBJ1-4; 8 bases match TRBD1. The CDR3 has 16 amino acids. Germline CDR1 SGDLS, CDR2 YYNGEE. With 4 bases clipped from V and 5 bases from J, the junction kept 10 bases outside the gene matches. CDR3 nucleotide sequence: TGTGCCAGCAGCACCGGCAGGGGGCGCCCCAATGAAAAACTGTTTTTT. Translating it yields CASSTGRGRPNEKLFF.

This chain links TRBV28 with TRBJ1-3, with TRBD1 matching 9 bases. Germline V gives CDR1 MDHEN, CDR2 SYDVKM. Germline trimming cut 4 bases from V and 2 bases from J; bases unmatched to any gene: 9. This CDR3 spans 17 amino acids. The CDR3 DNA reads TGTGCCAGCAGTTACCCGGGACAGGGTTACACTGGAAACACCATATATTTT. Translation gives CASSYPGQGYTGNTIYF.

The chain combines TRBV4-3 with TRBJ1-2; a weak D match, TRBD1 (6 bases). The V gene's germline CDR1 is LGHNA and CDR2 YSLEER. Trimming shortened V by 2 bases and J by 3 bases, and 19 bases separated the two germline ends. The CDR3 spans 17 residues. For the CDR3, the DNA is TGCGCCAGCAGCCAAAAGGGGGGTGCGGGGGACCACTATGGCTACACCTTC. Residues: CASSQKGGAGDHYGYTF.

On this clone itself: One junction end disagrees with the germline gene, perhaps due to a read error. The chain recombines TRBV18 with TRBJ2-4, with TRBD1 matching over 8 bases. The CDR3 runs to 12 residues. Germline assignment: CDR1 KGHSH and CDR2 LQKENI. The chain's CDR3 is CASSPPKGQVHF. The CDR3, as DNA: TGTGCCAGCTCACCACCGAAGGGACAGGTACACTTC.

The genes are TRBV29-1 and TRBJ2-5, with 10 bases aligning to TRBD2. Germline values: CDR1 SQVTM, CDR2 ANQGSEA. CDR3 length equals 15 residues. Losses at the gene ends were 3 bases for V and 5 bases for J; bases not matched to a gene: 9. The CDR3, as DNA: TGCAGCGTTGACGCTAGCGGGGGCCTCGGGGAGACCCAGTACTTC. Translation: CSVDASGGLGETQYF.